Listed below are T cell receptor beta chains from one sample, sequenced in a study of monozygotic twins with inflammatory bowel disease. For each CDR3 protein, TCRdb gives one entry from its re-call of the 5' RACE reads, without DNA. This sample contains about 450,000 distinct CDR3 sequences. The specimen sequenced was blood. These receptors all come from a human donor with ulcerative colitis or Crohn's disease, or a healthy co-twin of an affected twin (not recorded which). The CDR3 runs from the conserved cysteine through the conserved F or W. Fields, in order: V gene, J gene, CDR3 protein.

TRBV9,TRBJ2-7,CASSGGQGYEQYF
TRBV9,TRBJ2-6,CASGEAGANVLTF
TRBV20-1,TRBJ1-3,CSASLSADTIYF
TRBV5-5,TRBJ1-5,CASSFGAGSNQPQHF
TRBV29-1,TRBJ2-6,CSAGLAGSGANVLTF
TRBV18,TRBJ2-5,CASSPQRRETQYF
TRBV10-3,TRBJ2-3,CAISEGSGGAADTQYF
TRBV12-3/TRBV12-4,TRBJ2-7,CASSLRGASHEQYF
TRBV20-1,TRBJ1-3,CSARDPAGPFSGNTIYF
TRBV6-2/TRBV6-3,TRBJ2-1,CASLQTSYQREGANEQFF
TRBV4-1,TRBJ2-3,CASSQDLRKGLADPRTDTQYF
TRBV5-1,TRBJ2-6,CASSLGHSGANVLTF
TRBV5-1,TRBJ2-2,CASSVRDSNTGELFF
TRBV4-1,TRBJ1-5,CASSQMDRDQPQHF
TRBV6-4,TRBJ2-7,CASSDSKVGADEQYF
TRBV19,TRBJ2-7,CASSQTGIHEQYF
TRBV29-1,TRBJ1-1,CSVEFQGMNTEAFF
TRBV6-1,TRBJ2-1,CASNRVGGIAVEQFF
TRBV6-1,TRBJ2-2,CASSSRDRDYLTGELFF
TRBV27,TRBJ2-7,CAIIKPPPVCFYEQYF
TRBV11-2,TRBJ2-7,CASSFSGGIGEQYF
TRBV20-1,TRBJ2-7,CSASRTSGGSSYEQYF
TRBV5-1,TRBJ1-5,CASSLDSPGNQPQHF
TRBV2,TRBJ1-2,CASSGQGSYGYTF
TRBV28,TRBJ2-3,CASSKAGGSADTQYF
TRBV29-1,TRBJ2-1,CSGGRPNEQFF
TRBV12-3/TRBV12-4,TRBJ2-1,CASSRRKGNEQFF
TRBV11-2,TRBJ2-1,CASSAGTSGRGTYNEQFF
TRBV7-9,TRBJ2-5,CASSYGQGGETQYF
TRBV19,TRBJ2-3,CASSPGTVTDTQYF
TRBV4-1,TRBJ1-6,CASSQDPNSPLHF
TRBV10-3,TRBJ2-7,CAISVNGQQYEQYF
TRBV7-2,TRBJ2-3,CASSWVAGTSGTDTQYF
TRBV30,TRBJ2-7,CAWSAHPGSGGPRKIYEQYF
TRBV9,TRBJ2-5,CASSKGGTQYF
TRBV7-6,TRBJ2-1,CASSLAGGIYNEQFF
TRBV3-1,TRBJ2-5,CASSQGLAGGQTQYF
TRBV4-1,TRBJ1-1,CASSRGRALGTDWAMNTEAFF
TRBV12-3/TRBV12-4,TRBJ2-7,CASRLRNEQYF
TRBV6-1,TRBJ1-5,CASSRSRTGLDQPQHF
TRBV5-5,TRBJ2-7,CASRLNSGQSYEQYF
TRBV11-2,TRBJ2-5,CASREIAGLQEETQYF
TRBV20-1,TRBJ2-7,CSARDPGGQGFPYEQYF
TRBV28,TRBJ1-2,CASTRPGTLIYGYTF
TRBV10-2,TRBJ2-1,CASTRRGWSSYNEQFF